This T cell receptor beta chain came from a study of OX40 agonist ivuxolimab in advanced cancers. Study-level information: Ivuxolimab, which patients received intravenously every 2 weeks, was dosed at 0.01 to 10 mg/kg. Whole-study findings and limits: Among the lowest peripheral clonal expansion occurred in 0.1-3.0 mg/kg partial responders.

A remark on this clone: Its antigen is not known.

Germline V gene data show CDR1 as SQVTM and CDR2 as ANQGSEA. The CDR3 has 14 residues. Losses at the gene ends were 6 bases for V and 10 bases for J; bases not matched to a gene: 8. The method was immunoSEQ multiplex PCR; TCRdb's version includes in-frame clones alone and lacks a portion of them. Counted here are more than 60,000 clones, 60% to 80% occurring once; the ten biggest clones make up 1.6%. The specimen comprised CD4+ or CD8+ T cells sorted from blood, sampled in a trial of the OX40 agonist ivuxolimab. The receptor comes from an adult with an advanced solid tumor such as melanoma, head and neck, liver or kidney cancer. The V call is TRBV29-1, the J call TRBJ2-1, with 14 bases matching TRBD2. The DNA for the CDR3 is TGCAGCGTATACGGGACTAGCGGGAGCAGGGAGCAGTTCTTC. Its translation is CSVYGTSGSREQFF.